What follows are 22 T cell receptor beta chains derived from one specimen sequenced in a study of blood T cell repertoires in COVID-19. Produced via immunoSEQ multiplex PCR; TCRdb's table is partial and in-frame only. The data hold approximately 46,000 clones, with 70% to 85% observed a single time. The sequencing input was peripheral blood. The receptor source for this set is a human donor in a cohort sampled during active COVID-19.

The chain uses TRBV28 and TRBJ2-2, with TRBD1 as a possible D gene (7 bases). The germline CDR1 and CDR2 sequences are MDHEN and SYDVKM. V lost 1 base and J 5 bases, leaving 11 bases between the germline ends. The CDR3 is made up of 15 amino acids. The CDR3 DNA is TGTGCCAGCAGTTTATCAGGGGGGTTAACCGGGGAGCTGTTTTTT. Encoded protein: CASSLSGGLTGELFF.

As DNA, the CDR3 is TGTGCCAGCAGTTACTCTACTGACGGGACTGGGGCCTACGAGCAGTACTTC. As protein: CASSYSTDGTGAYEQYF. This chain joins TRBV6-2 or TRBV6-3 and TRBJ2-7; a weak D match, TRBD2 (6 bases). This CDR3 is 17 amino acids long. V lost 0 bases and J 2 bases, leaving 17 bases between the germline ends. CDR1 is MNHEY and CDR2 is SVGEGT in the germline V gene.

The rearrangement links TRBV15 to TRBJ2-5, with 10 bases lining up with TRBD2. V trimming: 3 bases; J trimming: 4 bases; junction bases outside the gene matches: 5. Germline CDR1 is LNHNV and CDR2 is YYDKDF (reference sequence). The CDR3 runs to 15 residues. CDR3 amino acids: CATSSPSGRRETQYF. CDR3 coding DNA: TGTGCCACCAGCAGCCCTAGCGGGAGAAGAGAGACCCAGTACTTC.

This chain links TRBV6-5 with TRBJ2-3; D possibly corresponds to TRBD2 (5 bases). CDR1 MNHEY and CDR2 SVGAGI come from the germline V gene. Trimming left V 5 bases short and J 0 bases short, with 9 bases between. The CDR3 runs 14 residues. CDR3 sequence (DNA): TGTGCCAGCAGTAAACTAGGGAGCACAGATACGCAGTATTTT. Translating gives CASSKLGSTDTQYF.

In DNA form, the CDR3 reads TGTGCCAGCAGCCAAGGCAACGGGTTGCCTTTAGAGCAGTACTTC. It specifies CASSQGNGLPLEQYF. V and J are TRBV3-1 (or the pseudogene TRBV3-2) and TRBJ2-7; D gene uncertain. The CDR3 is 15 residues long. Germline CDR1 reads LGHDT; CDR2 reads YNNKEL (reference sequence). Between the trimmed V and J ends, which lost 1 base and 7 bases, there was a span of 17 bases.

V is TRBV6-5 and J is TRBJ1-1; 7 positions agree with TRBD1. V lost 0 bases, J lost 0 bases, and 4 bases stayed unmatched. This CDR3 spans 16 amino acids. Per the germline V gene, CDR1 is MNHEY and CDR2 is SVGAGI. CDR3 sequence reads: CASSYSGQNMNTEAFF. The CDR3, as DNA: TGTGCCAGCAGTTACTCGGGACAGAACATGAACACTGAAGCTTTCTTT.

This clone turned up a few times. V gene TRBV6-5 combines with J gene TRBJ1-4; 7 bases agree with TRBD1. V lost 5 bases, J lost 5 bases, and 5 bases stayed unmatched. Germline CDR1 MNHEY, CDR2 SVGAGI. This CDR3 spans 14 amino acids. CDR3 sequence (DNA): TGTGCCAGCAGTCGGGGACAGACAAATGAAAAACTGTTTTTT. Translating gives CASSRGQTNEKLFF.

This sequence joins TRBV15 and TRBJ2-1; weak D call: TRBD1 (7 bases). The CDR3 sequence is 16 residues long. The ends were cut back, 7 bases at V and 1 base at J, with 17 bases in the middle. In germline, CDR1 is LNHNV, CDR2 YYDKDF (reference sequence). CDR3 DNA: TGTGCCACCACCAACGGAGGGGGCTCGTCCTACAATGAGCAGTTCTTC. Its protein product is CATTNGGGSSYNEQFF. The whole variable domain, remainder taken from reference TRBV15 and TRBJ2-1, is DAMVIQNPRYQVTQFGKPVTLSCSQTLNHNVMYWYQQKSSQAPKLLFHYYDKDFNNEADTPDNFQSRRPNTSFCFLDIRSPGLGDTAMYLCATTNGGGSSYNEQFFGPGTRLTVL.

This chain uses TRBV7-2 with TRBJ2-1; no clear D. With 0 bases removed from V and 2 bases from J, the gap between germline ends came to 8 bases. The CDR3 extends over 15 amino acids. Germline values: CDR1 SGHTA, CDR2 FQGNSA. The CDR3 spells CASSLAETTYNEQFF. CDR3 nucleotide sequence: TGTGCCAGCAGCTTAGCGGAAACTACCTACAATGAGCAGTTCTTC.

This chain connects TRBV2 to TRBJ1-2; 8 bases are a match to TRBD1. Germline V lookup: CDR1 SNHLY, CDR2 FYNNEI. V shed 5 bases and J 5 bases; nucleotides not matched to a gene: 4. The CDR3 runs to 13 residues. Written as DNA, the CDR3 is TGTGCCAGCAGTCAGGGGGCGGGATATGGCTACACCTTC. It is translated as CASSQGAGYGYTF.

The chain links TRBV5-1 to TRBJ2-4; D is possibly TRBD1 (6 bases). Per the germline V gene, CDR1 is SGHRS and CDR2 is YFSETQ. This CDR3 region has 15 residues. V lost 4 bases, J lost 1 base, and 12 bases lay in between. CDR3 DNA sequence: TGCGCCAGCAGCGATGTACAGGGCGCCAAAAACATTCAGTACTTC. Its protein is CASSDVQGAKNIQYF.

The V gene is TRBV29-1, the J gene TRBJ1-1, with 8 nucleotides matching TRBD1. The J segment lost 8 bases and the V segment lost 2 bases, leaving 4 bases of the junction unmatched. The CDR3 length is 12 residues. The germline CDR1 and CDR2 sequences are SQVTM and ANQGSEA. CDR3 DNA sequence: TGCAGCGTTGAACCCCGGACAGGGGAAGCTTTCTTT. It specifies CSVEPRTGEAFF.

The rearrangement uses TRBV19 and TRBJ1-1; 8 positions agree with TRBD1. Germline assignment: CDR1 LNHDA and CDR2 SQIVND (reference sequence). With V trimmed by 5 bases and J by 5 bases, 7 bases remained unmatched. The CDR3 length is 14 residues. CDR3 nucleotides: TGTGCCAGTAGTTTGACAGGGGAGTTGACTGAAGCTTTCTTT. It specifies CASSLTGELTEAFF. Variable domain in full (rest from reference TRBV19 and TRBJ1-1): DGGITQSPKYLFRKEGQNVTLSCEQNLNHDAMYWYRQDPGQGLRLIYYSQIVNDFQKGDIAEGYSVSREKKESFPLTVTSAQKNPTAFYLCASSLTGELTEAFFGQGTRLTVV.

The V and J genes are TRBV29-1 and TRBJ1-2; 8 bases are a match to TRBD1. This CDR3 has 13 residues. Germline CDR1 SQVTM, CDR2 ANQGSEA. The junction had 7 bases not matched to a gene; V was cut back by 2 bases and J by 8 bases. The CDR3 loop reads CSVEPQGAGGYTF. DNA for the CDR3: TGCAGCGTTGAACCCCAGGGGGCGGGGGGCTACACCTTC.

The chain uses TRBV7-2 and TRBJ2-3; 9 bases are a match to TRBD2. This CDR3 region has 18 residues. V was clipped by 0 bases and J by 2 bases; unmatched bases: 9. Germline V gene lookup returns CDR1 SGHTA and CDR2 FQGNSA. Here the CDR3 DNA reads TGTGCCAGCAGCTTAGCCGGCGGGAGGGCACCACACACAGATACGCAGTATTTT. It is translated as CASSLAGGRAPHTDTQYF.

The V call is TRBV9, the J call TRBJ2-1; 7 bases align to TRBD1. This CDR3 is built from 15 residues. V was pared by 0 bases and J by 4 bases, with 4 bases of the junction left unmatched. Germline V gives CDR1 SGDLS, CDR2 YYNGEE. CDR3 in DNA: TGTGCCAGCAGCGTAGTTGGGGACAGTTACAATGAGCAGTTCTTC. Its translation is CASSVVGDSYNEQFF. Looking up the rest from reference TRBV9 and TRBJ2-1 gives the full variable domain: DSGVTQTPKHLITATGQRVTLRCSPRSGDLSVYWYQQSLDQGLQFLIQYYNGEERAKGNILERFSAQQFPDLHSELNLSSLELGDSALYFCASSVVGDSYNEQFFGPGTRLTVL.

J is TRBJ1-1 and V is TRBV4-2; D is possibly TRBD1 (6 bases). There are 14 residues in the CDR3. The germline gives CDR1 LGHNA, CDR2 YNFKEQ. Trimming pared 2 bases from V and 4 bases from J, leaving 11 bases between. CDR3: CASSQQGWGTEAFF. DNA of the CDR3: TGTGCCAGCAGCCAACAGGGGTGGGGCACTGAAGCTTTCTTT.

This chain links TRBV10-2 with TRBJ1-1, with 8 bases lining up with TRBD1. Germline V gene lookup returns CDR1 WSHSY and CDR2 SAAADI. Trimming removed 3 bases from V and 1 base from J; junction bases left unmatched: 4. The CDR3 length is 15 residues. CDR3 DNA sequence: TGCGCCAGCAGTGACCGACAGGGGCGGAACACTGAAGCTTTCTTT. Its protein product is CASSDRQGRNTEAFF.

This chain links TRBV14 with TRBJ2-7; TRBD2 might be the D (5 bases). V was pared by 3 bases and J by 4 bases, with 16 bases between. The CDR3 covers 15 residues. Germline assignment: CDR1 SGHDN and CDR2 FVKESK. The CDR3 DNA reads TGTGCCAGCAGCCAGTGGGAGTCCAACGGGTACGAGCAGTACTTC. Residues: CASSQWESNGYEQYF.

This clone appeared a single time. The chain joins TRBV7-9 to TRBJ2-1; 10 bases are a match to TRBD2. In germline, CDR1 is SEHNR, CDR2 FQNEAQ (reference sequence). This CDR3 is built from 15 residues. Unmatched junction bases numbered 5, after V lost 0 bases and J lost 9 bases. CDR3 nucleotide sequence: TGTGCCAGCAGCTTAGCGCTAGCGGGAGTGTTTGAGCAGTTCTTC. Its translation is CASSLALAGVFEQFF.

This chain connects TRBV2 to TRBJ1-6, with TRBD1 identical over 10 bases. The CDR3 loop spans 17 amino acids. J was trimmed by 4 bases and V by 3 bases; bases with no gene match: 6. Germline V gene sequence: CDR1 SNHLY, CDR2 FYNNEI. The CDR3 DNA reads as TGTGCCAGCAGTGATTTGGGACAGGGGCCGTATAATTCACCCCTCCACTTT. This gives the protein CASSDLGQGPYNSPLHF.

The rearrangement links TRBV5-1 to TRBJ2-5; 8 nucleotides match TRBD2. This CDR3 has 15 residues. From germline, CDR1 is SGHRS and CDR2 YFSETQ. Trimming at V came to 4 bases and at J to 2 bases, leaving 7 bases not matched to a gene. The CDR3: CASSLNGGEQETQYF. CDR3 in DNA: TGCGCCAGCAGCCTGAACGGGGGGGAGCAAGAGACCCAGTACTTC. The variable domain in full, with the rest retrieved from reference TRBV5-1 and TRBJ2-5, is KAGVTQTPRYLIKTRGQQVTLSCSPISGHRSVSWYQQTPGQGLQFLFEYFSETQRNKGNFPGRFSGRQFSNSRSEMNVSTLELGDSALYLCASSLNGGEQETQYFGPGTRLLVL.